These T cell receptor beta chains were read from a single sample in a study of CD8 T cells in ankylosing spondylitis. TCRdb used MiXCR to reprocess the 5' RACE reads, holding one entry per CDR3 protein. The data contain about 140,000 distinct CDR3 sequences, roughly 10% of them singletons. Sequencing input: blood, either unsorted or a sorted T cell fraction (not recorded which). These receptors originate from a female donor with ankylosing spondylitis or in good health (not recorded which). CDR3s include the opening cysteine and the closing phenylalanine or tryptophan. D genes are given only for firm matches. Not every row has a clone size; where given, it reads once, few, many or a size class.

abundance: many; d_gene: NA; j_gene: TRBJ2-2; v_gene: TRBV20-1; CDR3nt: TGCAGTGCTCGGGACCCGAACACCGGGGAGCTGTTTTTT; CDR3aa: CSARDPNTGELFF
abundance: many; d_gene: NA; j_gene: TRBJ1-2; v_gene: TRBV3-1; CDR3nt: TGTGCCAGCAGCCTCAATGTAGGGAACTATGGCTACACCTTC; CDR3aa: CASSLNVGNYGYTF
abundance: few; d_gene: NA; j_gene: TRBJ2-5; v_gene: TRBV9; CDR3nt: TGTGCCAGCAGCGTAGCGGGGGAGACCCAGTACTTC; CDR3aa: CASSVAGETQYF
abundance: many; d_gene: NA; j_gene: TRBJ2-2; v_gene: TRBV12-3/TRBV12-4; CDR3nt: TGTGCCAGCAGCCCACTAGCCGAAGGGGGGAACACCGGGGAGCTGTTTTTT; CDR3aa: CASSPLAEGGNTGELFF
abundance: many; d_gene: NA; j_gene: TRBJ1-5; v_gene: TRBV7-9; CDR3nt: TGTGCCAGCAGCTCTGCCCAACAGCCCCAGCATTTT; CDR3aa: CASSSAQQPQHF
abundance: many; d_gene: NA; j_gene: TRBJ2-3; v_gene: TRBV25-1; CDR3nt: TGTGCTGCCCGGGAAGGGGCAGATACGCAGTATTTT; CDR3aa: CAAREGADTQYF
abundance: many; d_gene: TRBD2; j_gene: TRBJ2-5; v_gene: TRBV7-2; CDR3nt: TGTGCCAGCAGCTTAGTGGCTAGCGGGAGTGGGACCCAGTACTTC; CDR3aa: CASSLVASGSGTQYF
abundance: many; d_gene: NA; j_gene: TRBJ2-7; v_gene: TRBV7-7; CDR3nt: TGTGCCAGCAGCTTAGGTGGACTTACATCGATGTCCGAGCAGTACTTC; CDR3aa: CASSLGGLTSMSEQYF
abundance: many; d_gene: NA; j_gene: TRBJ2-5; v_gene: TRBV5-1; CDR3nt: TGCGCCAGCAGCCTTACAGGCCCTGTGGAGACCCAGTACTTC; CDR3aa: CASSLTGPVETQYF
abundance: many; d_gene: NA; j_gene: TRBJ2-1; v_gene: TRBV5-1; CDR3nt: TGCGCCAGCAGTCCATCCGACAGCTCCTACAATGAGCAGTTCTTC; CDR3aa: CASSPSDSSYNEQFF
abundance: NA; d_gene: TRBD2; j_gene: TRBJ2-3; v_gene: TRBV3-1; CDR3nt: TGTGCCTGCAGACGACGGGGGGGGGCCAGTATTCGTAGCACAGATACGCAGTATTTT; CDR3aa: CACRRRGGASIRSTDTQYF
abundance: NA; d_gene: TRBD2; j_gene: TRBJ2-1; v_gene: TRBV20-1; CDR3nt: TGCAGTGCGCGACTAGCGGGGGGGAATGAGCAGTTCTTC; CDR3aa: CSARLAGGNEQFF
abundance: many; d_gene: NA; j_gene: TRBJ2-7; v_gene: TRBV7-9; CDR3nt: TGTGCCAGCAGCTTACTGGGATACGACGAGCAGTACTTC; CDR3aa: CASSLLGYDEQYF
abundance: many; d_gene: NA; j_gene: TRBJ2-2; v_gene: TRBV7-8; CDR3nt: TGTGCCAGCAGCTCAGTTTCGACCCCTACCGGGGAGCTGTTTTTT; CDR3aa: CASSSVSTPTGELFF
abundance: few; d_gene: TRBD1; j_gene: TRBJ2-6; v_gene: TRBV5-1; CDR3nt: TGCGCCAGCAGCCGACAAGGACAGGGGGCGAGAGGGGCCAACGTCCTGACTTTC; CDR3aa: CASSRQGQGARGANVLTF
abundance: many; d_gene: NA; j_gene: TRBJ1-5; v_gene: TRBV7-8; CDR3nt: TGTGCCAGCAGCTTATTCAACAATCAGCCCCAGCATTTT; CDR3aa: CASSLFNNQPQHF
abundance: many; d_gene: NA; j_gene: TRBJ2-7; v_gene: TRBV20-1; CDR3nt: TGCGCCATAGTGCCTAGTGGGACCTACGAGCAGTACTTC; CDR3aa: CAIVPSGTYEQYF
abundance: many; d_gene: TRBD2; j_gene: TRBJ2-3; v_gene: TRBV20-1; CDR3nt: TGCAGTGCTAGGAGGACTAGAAGCACAGATACGCAGTATTTT; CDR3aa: CSARRTRSTDTQYF
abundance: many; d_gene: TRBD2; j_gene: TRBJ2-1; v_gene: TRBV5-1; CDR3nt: TGCGCCAGCAGCTCGGGCTTGGTAGCGGGAGGTTATGGGCAGTTCTTC; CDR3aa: CASSSGLVAGGYGQFF
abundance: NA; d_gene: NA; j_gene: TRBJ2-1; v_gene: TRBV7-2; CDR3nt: TGTGCCAGCAGCTTATCACCGAGGCAGGGTAATGAGCAGTTCTTC; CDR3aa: CASSLSPRQGNEQFF
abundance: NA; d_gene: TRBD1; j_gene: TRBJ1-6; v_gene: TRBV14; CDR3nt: TGTGCCAGCAGTTACGGGACAGGATATTCACCCCTCCACTTT; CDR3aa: CASSYGTGYSPLHF
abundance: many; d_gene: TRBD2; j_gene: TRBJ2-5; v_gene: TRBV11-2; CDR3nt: TGTGCCAGCAGCTTTGACGGGAGGGCCTTGGAGACCCAGTACTTC; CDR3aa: CASSFDGRALETQYF
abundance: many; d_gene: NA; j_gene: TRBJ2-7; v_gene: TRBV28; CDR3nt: TGTGCCAGCAGTCTGACTGGCTCTAGTGAGCAGTACTTC; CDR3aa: CASSLTGSSEQYF
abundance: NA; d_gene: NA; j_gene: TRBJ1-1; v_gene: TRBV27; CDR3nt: TGTGCCAGCATCCCGAACCTGGGGGGTACTGAAGCTTTCTTT; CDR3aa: CASIPNLGGTEAFF
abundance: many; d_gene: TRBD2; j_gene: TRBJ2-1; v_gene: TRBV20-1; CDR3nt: TGCAGTGCTACAAAACCGGGGACTAGCGACTACAATGAGCAGTTCTTC; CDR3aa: CSATKPGTSDYNEQFF
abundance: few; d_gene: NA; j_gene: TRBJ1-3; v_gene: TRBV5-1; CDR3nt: TGCGCCAGCAGCTTGATTTTAGGTGGGCAGGACTCTGGAAACACCATATATTTT; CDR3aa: CASSLILGGQDSGNTIYF